The clone carrying this T cell receptor beta chain was detected only a few times. Its antigen is undetermined. Amplification targeted TCR beta CDR3 regions from RNA transcripts. During a first-round RT-PCR of the TCR CDR3, the HTBI primer set was used. TCRdb fed the multiplex PCR reads into MiXCR, producing one record per CDR3 protein. Among hundreds of thousands of distinct CDR3 sequences listed, around 42% were seen once. This sample was taken from a study of T cells in Graves' hyperthyroidism and ophthalmopathy. Findings and limits, study-wide: Most thyroid clonotypes that were expanded above 0.001 also turned up in blood.

V dropped 4 bases and J dropped 3; count of bases not matched to a gene: 4. Germline loops: CDR1 SGHVS, CDR2 FQNEAQ. The length of the CDR3 is 15 residues. The sequence came from a woman between 18 and 29 years old with Graves' hyperthyroidism. Sequencing was carried out using peripheral blood or thyroid tissue (not recorded which). This rearrangement joins TRBV7-8 to TRBJ2-7; TRBD2 agrees at 12 bases. As DNA, the CDR3 is TGTGCCAGCAGCTCGACTAGCGGGAGCCACTACGAGCAGTACTTC. It yields the protein CASSSTSGSHYEQYF.